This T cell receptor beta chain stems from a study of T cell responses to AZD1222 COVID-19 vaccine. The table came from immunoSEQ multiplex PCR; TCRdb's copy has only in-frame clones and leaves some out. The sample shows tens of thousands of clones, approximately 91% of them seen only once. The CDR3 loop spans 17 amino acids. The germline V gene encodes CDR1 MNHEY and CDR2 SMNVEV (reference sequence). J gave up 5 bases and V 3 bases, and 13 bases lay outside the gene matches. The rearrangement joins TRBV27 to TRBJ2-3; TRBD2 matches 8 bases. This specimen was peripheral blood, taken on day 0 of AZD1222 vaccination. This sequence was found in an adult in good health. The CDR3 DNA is TGTGCCAGCAGTTTGCACAGGGTTCGGCTAGCGGGAGATACGCAGTATTTT. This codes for CASSLHRVRLAGDTQYF.